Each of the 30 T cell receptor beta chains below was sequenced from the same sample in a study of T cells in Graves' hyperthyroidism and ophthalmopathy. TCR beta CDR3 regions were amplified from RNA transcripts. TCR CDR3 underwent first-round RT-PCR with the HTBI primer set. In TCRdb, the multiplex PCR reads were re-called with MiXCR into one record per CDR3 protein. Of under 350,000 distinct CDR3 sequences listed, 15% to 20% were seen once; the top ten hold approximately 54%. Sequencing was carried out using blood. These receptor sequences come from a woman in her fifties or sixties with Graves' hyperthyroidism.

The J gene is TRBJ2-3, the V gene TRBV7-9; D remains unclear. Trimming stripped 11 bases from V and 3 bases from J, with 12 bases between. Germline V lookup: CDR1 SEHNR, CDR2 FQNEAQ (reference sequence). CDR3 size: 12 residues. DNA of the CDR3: TGTGCCGGTAAGGGCGGAACAGATACGCAGTATTTT. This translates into CAGKGGTDTQYF.

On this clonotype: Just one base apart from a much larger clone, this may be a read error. The CDR3 sequence: CAISESVGRDTEAFF. CDR3 nucleotides: TGTGCCATCAGTGAGTCGGTAGGGAGGGACACTGAAGCTTTCTTT. The rearrangement joins TRBV10-3 to TRBJ1-1, with D hard to call. The CDR3 spans 15 residues. V gave up 0 bases and J gave up 3 bases, with 11 bases separating them. Per germline, CDR1 ENHRY and CDR2 SYGVKD.

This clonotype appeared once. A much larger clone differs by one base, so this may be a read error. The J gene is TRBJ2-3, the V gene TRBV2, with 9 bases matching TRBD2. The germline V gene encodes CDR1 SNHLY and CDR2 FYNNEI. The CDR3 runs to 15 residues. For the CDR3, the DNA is TGTGCCAGTTCAGACTTTAGCGGGAGAACAGATTCGCAGTATTTT. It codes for CASSDFSGRTDSQYF.

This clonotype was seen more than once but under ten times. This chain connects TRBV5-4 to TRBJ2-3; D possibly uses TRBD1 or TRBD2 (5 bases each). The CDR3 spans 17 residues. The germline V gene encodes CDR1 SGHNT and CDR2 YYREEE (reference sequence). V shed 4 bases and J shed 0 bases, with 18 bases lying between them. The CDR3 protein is CASSGGRGRASTDTQYF. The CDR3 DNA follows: TGTGCCAGCAGCGGGGGTCGCGGCCGCGCAAGCACAGATACGCAGTATTTT.

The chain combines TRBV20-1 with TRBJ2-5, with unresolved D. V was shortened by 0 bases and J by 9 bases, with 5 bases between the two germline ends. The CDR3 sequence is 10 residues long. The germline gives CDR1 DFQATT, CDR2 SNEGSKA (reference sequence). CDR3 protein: CSARDRAQYF. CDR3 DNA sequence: TGCAGTGCTAGAGATAGAGCCCAGTACTTC.

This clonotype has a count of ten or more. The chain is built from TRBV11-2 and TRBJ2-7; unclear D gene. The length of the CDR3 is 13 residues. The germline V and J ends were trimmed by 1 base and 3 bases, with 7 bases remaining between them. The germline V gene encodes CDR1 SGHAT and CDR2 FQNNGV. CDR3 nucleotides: TGTGCCAGCAGCTTAGGGATAGGCTACGAGCAGTACTTC. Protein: CASSLGIGYEQYF.

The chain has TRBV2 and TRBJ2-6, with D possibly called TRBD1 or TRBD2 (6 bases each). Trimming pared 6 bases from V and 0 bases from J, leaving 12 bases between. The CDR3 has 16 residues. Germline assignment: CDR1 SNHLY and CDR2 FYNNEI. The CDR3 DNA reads TGTGCCAGCAGAGGAGGGGGAGGCTCTGGGGCCAACGTCCTGACTTTC. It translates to CASRGGGGSGANVLTF.

DNA of the CDR3: TGTGCCAGCAGTGGCGGGATCTATGGCTACACCTTC. As protein: CASSGGIYGYTF. V gene TRBV6-1 combines with J gene TRBJ1-2; D uncertain. The CDR3 is 12 amino acids. V lost 4 bases and J lost 4, with 7 bases in between. Looked up from germline, CDR1 is MNHNS and CDR2 is SASEGT.

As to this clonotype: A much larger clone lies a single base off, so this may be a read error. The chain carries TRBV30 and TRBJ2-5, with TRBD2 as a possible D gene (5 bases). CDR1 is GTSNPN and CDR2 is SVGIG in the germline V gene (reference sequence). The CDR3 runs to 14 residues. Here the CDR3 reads CAWSWQRYQETRYF. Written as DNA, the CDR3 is TGTGCCTGGAGTTGGCAGCGGTATCAAGAGACCCGGTACTTC.

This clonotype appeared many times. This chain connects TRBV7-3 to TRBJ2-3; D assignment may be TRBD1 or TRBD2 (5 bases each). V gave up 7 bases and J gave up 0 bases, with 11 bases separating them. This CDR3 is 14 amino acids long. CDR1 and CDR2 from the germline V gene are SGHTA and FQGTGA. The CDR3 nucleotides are TGTGCCAGCAAACGGGACGCCAGCACAGATACGCAGTATTTT. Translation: CASKRDASTDTQYF. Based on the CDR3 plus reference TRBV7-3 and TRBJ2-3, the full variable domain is GAGVSQTPSNKVTEKGKYVELRCDPISGHTALYWYRQSLGQGPEFLIYFQGTGAADDSGLPNDRFFAVRPEGSVSTLKIQRTERGDSAVYLCASKRDASTDTQYFGPGTRLTVL.

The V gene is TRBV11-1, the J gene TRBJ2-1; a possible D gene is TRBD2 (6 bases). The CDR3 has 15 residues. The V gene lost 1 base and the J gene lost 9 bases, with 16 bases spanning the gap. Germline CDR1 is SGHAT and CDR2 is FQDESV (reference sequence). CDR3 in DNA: TGTGCCAGCAGCTTAGAGTCTAGCGTCCTTAGTGAGCAGTTCTTC. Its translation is CASSLESSVLSEQFF.

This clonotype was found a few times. CDR3 amino acids: CASSENRRSNQPQHF. The DNA for the CDR3 is TGTGCCAGCAGTGAAAACCGAAGAAGCAATCAGCCCCAGCATTTT. The V call is TRBV2, the J call TRBJ1-5; the D is unclear. CDR1 and CDR2 (germline): SNHLY, FYNNEI. The length of the CDR3 is 15 residues. V lost 2 bases and J 1 base, leaving 9 bases between the germline ends.

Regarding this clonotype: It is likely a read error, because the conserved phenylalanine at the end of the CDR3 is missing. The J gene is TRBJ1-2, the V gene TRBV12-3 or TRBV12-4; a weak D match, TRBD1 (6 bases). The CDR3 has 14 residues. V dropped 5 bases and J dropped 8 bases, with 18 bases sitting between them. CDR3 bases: TGTGCCAGCAGTCCGGAGGGGGGGCTTGACGGCTACACCCTC. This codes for CASSPEGGLDGYTL.

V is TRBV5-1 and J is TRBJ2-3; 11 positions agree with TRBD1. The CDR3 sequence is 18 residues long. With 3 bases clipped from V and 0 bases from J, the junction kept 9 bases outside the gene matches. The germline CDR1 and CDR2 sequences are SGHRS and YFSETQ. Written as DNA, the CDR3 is TGCGCCAGCAGCTACCAACTGGGACAGGGGGGGAGCACAGATACGCAGTATTTT. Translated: CASSYQLGQGGSTDTQYF.

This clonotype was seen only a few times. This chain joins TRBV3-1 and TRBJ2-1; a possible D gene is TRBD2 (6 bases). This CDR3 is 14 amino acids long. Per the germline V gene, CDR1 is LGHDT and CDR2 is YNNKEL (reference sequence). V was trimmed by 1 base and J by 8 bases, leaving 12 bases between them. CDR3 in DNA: TGTGCCAGCAGCCAAGCCTGGCGGGGTTATGAGCAGTTCTTC. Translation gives CASSQAWRGYEQFF.

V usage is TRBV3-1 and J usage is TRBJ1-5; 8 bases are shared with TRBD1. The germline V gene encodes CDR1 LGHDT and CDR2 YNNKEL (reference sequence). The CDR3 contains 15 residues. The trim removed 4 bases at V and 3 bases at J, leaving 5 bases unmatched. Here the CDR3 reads CASSPSDRVNQPQHF. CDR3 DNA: TGTGCCAGCAGCCCTTCGGACAGGGTCAATCAGCCCCAGCATTTT.

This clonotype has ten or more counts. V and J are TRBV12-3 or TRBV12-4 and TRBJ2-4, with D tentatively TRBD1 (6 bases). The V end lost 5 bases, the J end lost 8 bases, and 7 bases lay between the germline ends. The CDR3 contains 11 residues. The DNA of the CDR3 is TGTGCCAGCAGTCCAGGGGACATTCAGTACTTC. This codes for CASSPGDIQYF.

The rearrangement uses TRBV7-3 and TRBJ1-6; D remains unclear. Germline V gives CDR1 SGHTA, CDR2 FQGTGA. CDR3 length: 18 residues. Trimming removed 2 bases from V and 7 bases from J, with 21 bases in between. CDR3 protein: CASSLFIFWVQWNSPLHF. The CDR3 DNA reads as TGTGCCAGCAGCTTATTCATCTTCTGGGTGCAATGGAATTCACCCCTCCACTTT. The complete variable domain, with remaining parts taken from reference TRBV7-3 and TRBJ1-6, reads GAGVSQTPSNKVTEKGKYVELRCDPISGHTALYWYRQSLGQGPEFLIYFQGTGAADDSGLPNDRFFAVRPEGSVSTLKIQRTERGDSAVYLCASSLFIFWVQWNSPLHFGNGTRLTVT.

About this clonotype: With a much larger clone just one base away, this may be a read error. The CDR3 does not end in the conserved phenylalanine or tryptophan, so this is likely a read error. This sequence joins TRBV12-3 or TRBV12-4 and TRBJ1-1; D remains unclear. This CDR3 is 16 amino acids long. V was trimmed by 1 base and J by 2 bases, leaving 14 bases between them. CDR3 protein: CASSLDRRARNTEAFL. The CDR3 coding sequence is TGTGCCAGCAGTTTAGATCGGCGAGCGAGAAACACTGAAGCTTTCCTT.

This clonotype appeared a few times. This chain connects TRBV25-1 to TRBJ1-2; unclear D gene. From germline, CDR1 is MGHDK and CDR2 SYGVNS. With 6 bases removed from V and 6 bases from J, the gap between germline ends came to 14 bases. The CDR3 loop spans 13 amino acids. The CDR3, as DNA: TGTGCCAGCAGGCCAAGCTGGGAGAATGGCTACACCTTC. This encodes CASRPSWENGYTF.

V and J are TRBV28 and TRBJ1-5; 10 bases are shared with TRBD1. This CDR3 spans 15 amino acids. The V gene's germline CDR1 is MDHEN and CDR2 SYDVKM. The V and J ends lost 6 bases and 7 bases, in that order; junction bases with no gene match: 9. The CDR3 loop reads CASRTGQGNGQPQHF. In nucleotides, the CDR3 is TGTGCCAGCAGGACGGGACAGGGGAATGGACAGCCCCAGCATTTT.

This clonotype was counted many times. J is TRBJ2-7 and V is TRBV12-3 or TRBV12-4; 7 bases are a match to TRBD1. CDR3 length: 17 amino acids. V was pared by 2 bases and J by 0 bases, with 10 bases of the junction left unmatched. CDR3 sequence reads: CASSLMSTGASSYEQYF. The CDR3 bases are TGTGCCAGCAGTTTAATGAGTACAGGGGCCAGCTCCTACGAGCAGTACTTC.

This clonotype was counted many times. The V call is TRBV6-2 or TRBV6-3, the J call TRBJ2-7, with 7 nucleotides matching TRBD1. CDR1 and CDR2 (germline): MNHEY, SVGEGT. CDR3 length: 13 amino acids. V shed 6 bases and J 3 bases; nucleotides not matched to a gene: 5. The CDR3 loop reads CASSLDRDYEQYV. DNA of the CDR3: TGTGCCAGCAGCCTTGACAGGGACTACGAGCAGTACGTC.

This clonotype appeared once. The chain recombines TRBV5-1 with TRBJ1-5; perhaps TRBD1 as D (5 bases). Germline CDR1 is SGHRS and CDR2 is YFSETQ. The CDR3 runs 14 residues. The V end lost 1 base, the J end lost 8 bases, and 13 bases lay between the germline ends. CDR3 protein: CASSLWQGEEPQHF. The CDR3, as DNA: TGCGCCAGCAGCTTGTGGCAGGGTGAGGAGCCCCAGCATTTT.

CDR3 coding DNA: TGTGCCAGCAGCCCGGGACTAGATACGCAGTATTTT. Translated: CASSPGLDTQYF. V gene TRBV5-4 combines with J gene TRBJ2-3; a possible D gene is TRBD2 (6 bases). CDR3 size: 12 residues. The germline gives CDR1 SGHNT, CDR2 YYREEE (reference sequence). The V gene lost 4 bases and the J gene lost 5 bases, with 8 bases spanning the gap.

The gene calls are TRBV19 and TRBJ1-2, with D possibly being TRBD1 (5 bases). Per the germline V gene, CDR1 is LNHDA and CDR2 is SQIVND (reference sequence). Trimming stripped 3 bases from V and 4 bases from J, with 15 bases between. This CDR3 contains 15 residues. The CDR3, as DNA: TGTGCCAGTAGTATCGGGCAGGGAGCAAGCTATGGCTACACCTTC. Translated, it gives CASSIGQGASYGYTF.

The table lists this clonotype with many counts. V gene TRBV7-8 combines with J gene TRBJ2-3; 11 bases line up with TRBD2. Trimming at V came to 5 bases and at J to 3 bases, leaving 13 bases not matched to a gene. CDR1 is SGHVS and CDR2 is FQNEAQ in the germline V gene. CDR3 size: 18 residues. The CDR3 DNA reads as TGTGCCAGCAGCCCAGAGGAACTAGCGGGAGCAGGGACAGATACGCAGTATTTT. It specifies CASSPEELAGAGTDTQYF.

CDR3 nucleotides: TGTGCCAGCAGCTTCGGACAGGGACAGGAGATCAAGCAGTTCTTC. Its protein is CASSFGQGQEIKQFF. The chain recombines TRBV5-6 with TRBJ2-1; 8 nucleotides line up with TRBD1. The CDR3 loop spans 15 amino acids. Germline-derived CDR1 and CDR2 are SGHDT and YYEEEE. Trimming at V came to 2 bases and at J to 11 bases, leaving 12 bases not matched to a gene. Variable domain in full (rest from reference TRBV5-6 and TRBJ2-1): DAGVTQSPTHLIKTRGQQVTLRCSPKSGHDTVSWYQQALGQGPQFIFQYYEEEERQRGNFPDRFSGHQFPNYSSELNVNALLLGDSALYLCASSFGQGQEIKQFFGPGTRLTVL.

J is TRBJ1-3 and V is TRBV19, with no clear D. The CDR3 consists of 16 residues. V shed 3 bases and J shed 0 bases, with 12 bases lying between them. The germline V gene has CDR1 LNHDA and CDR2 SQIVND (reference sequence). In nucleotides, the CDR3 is TGTGCCAGTAGTATGGCTCCACCCTTCTCTGGAAACACCATATATTTT. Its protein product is CASSMAPPFSGNTIYF.

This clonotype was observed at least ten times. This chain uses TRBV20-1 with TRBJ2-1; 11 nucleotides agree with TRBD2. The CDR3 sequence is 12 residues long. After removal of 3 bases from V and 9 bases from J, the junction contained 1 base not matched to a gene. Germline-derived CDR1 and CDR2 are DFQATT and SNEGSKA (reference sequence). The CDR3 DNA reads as TGCAGTGCTAGTAGCGGGAGGGCTGAGCAGTTCTTC. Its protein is CSASSGRAEQFF.